The clone carrying this T cell receptor beta chain was found a few times. Enrollees, about 18 to 95 years old, lived in around 23 US areas. The sample originates from a study of blood T cell repertoires in COVID-19. Method: immunoSEQ multiplex PCR; TCRdb's copy keeps in-frame clones and lacks some. This sample yields hundreds of thousands of clones, of which less than 85% are seen a single time; 1.5% to 2% belongs to the top ten. The source material was PBMCs or T cells enriched from blood (not recorded which). The receptor comes from a woman between 25 and 40 years old who had been exposed to COVID-19.

In DNA, the CDR3 is TGTGCCTTAAGACACAAGGCGAACTATGGCTACACCTTC. This gives the protein CALRHKANYGYTF. The chain joins TRBV10-3 to TRBJ1-2, with no clear D. The CDR3 consists of 13 residues. Germline CDR1 ENHRY, CDR2 SYGVKD. V lost 11 bases and J 2 bases, leaving 15 bases between the germline ends.